Below are 18 T cell receptor beta chains sequenced from a single sample in a study of shared clonotypes between healthy human individuals. Only in-frame clones appear in the TCRdb table, and some are missing; sequencing was by immunoSEQ multiplex PCR. The profile shows around 500,000 clones, roughly 83% of them singletons. The sequenced sample was PBMCs. The receptors come from a woman in her thirties or forties in good health. Some clones in this sample may be carry-over from other donors' samples.

The V call is TRBV19, the J call TRBJ1-4, with 7 bases that match TRBD1. This CDR3 is built from 16 residues. Trimming removed 6 bases from V and 11 bases from J; junction bases left unmatched: 18. From germline, CDR1 is LNHDA and CDR2 SQIVND (reference sequence). The CDR3 coding sequence is TGTGCCAGTAGGGAACAGCAGAGGGGGCCGATGGATAAACTGTTTTTT. Translating it yields CASREQQRGPMDKLFF.

The chain is built from TRBV19 and TRBJ2-1; D may be TRBD2 (5 bases). The germline gives CDR1 LNHDA, CDR2 SQIVND (reference sequence). The CDR3 contains 17 residues. The germline V and J ends were trimmed by 5 bases and 2 bases, with 19 bases remaining between them. The CDR3 loop reads CASSGLAPTFTYNEQFF. The CDR3 DNA reads as TGTGCCAGTAGTGGGCTAGCACCGACTTTCACCTACAATGAGCAGTTCTTC.

This rearrangement joins TRBV19 to TRBJ2-4; D may match TRBD1 or TRBD2 (5 bases each). The CDR3 is 17 residues long. V was cut by 7 bases and J by 0 bases, with 19 bases left in between. Germline V gene data show CDR1 as LNHDA and CDR2 as SQIVND (reference sequence). The chain's CDR3 is CASTQYALGVAKNIQYF. In DNA form, the CDR3 reads TGTGCCAGTACTCAATATGCCCTGGGGGTAGCCAAAAACATTCAGTACTTC.

The rearrangement uses TRBV15 and TRBJ1-1; a weak D match, TRBD1 (5 bases). Germline V gives CDR1 LNHNV, CDR2 YYDKDF (reference sequence). The CDR3 covers 15 residues. Trimming removed 3 bases from V and 2 bases from J, with 13 bases in between. Written as DNA, the CDR3 is TGTGCCACCAGCAGGGGGGGGTTTCTCAACACTGAAGCTTTCTTT. Amino acids: CATSRGGFLNTEAFF.

V gene TRBV21-1 combines with J gene TRBJ1-4. TRBV21-1 is a known pseudogene. CDR3 length: 17 residues. CDR3 nucleotide sequence: TGTGCCAGCAGCAAAGGGGCGGACCTCCGGGCTAATGAAAAACTGTTTTTT. This sequence encodes CASSKGADLRANEKLFF.

This clone appeared a single time. This chain links TRBV6-1 with TRBJ2-1, with D perhaps matching TRBD1 (5 bases). This CDR3 spans 16 amino acids. CDR1 and CDR2 from the germline V gene are MNHNS and SASEGT. Trimming cost V 2 bases and J 0 bases, with 11 bases left between them. The CDR3 region is CASSEPAGNSYNEQFF. CDR3 DNA sequence: TGTGCCAGCAGTGAACCCGCAGGGAACTCCTACAATGAGCAGTTCTTC.

The genes are TRBV7-8 and TRBJ2-3; 7 positions match TRBD1. Trimming cost V 6 bases and J 4 bases; bases outside gene matches: 7. Germline V lookup: CDR1 SGHVS, CDR2 FQNEAQ. This CDR3 comprises 14 residues. CDR3 in amino acids: CASRDTGDPDTQYF. The CDR3 nucleotides read TGTGCCAGCAGGGATACAGGGGATCCAGATACGCAGTATTTT. Together with reference TRBV7-8 and TRBJ2-3, the CDR3 gives the full variable domain: GAGVSQSPRYKVAKRGQDVALRCDPISGHVSLFWYQQALGQGPEFLTYFQNEAQLDKSGLPSDRFFAERPEGSVSTLKIQRTQQEDSAVYLCASRDTGDPDTQYFGPGTRLTVL.

The chain has TRBV28 and TRBJ2-7; 7 nucleotides line up with TRBD2. CDR3 length: 16 amino acids. Germline V gene sequence: CDR1 MDHEN, CDR2 SYDVKM. The J segment lost 1 base and the V segment lost 4 bases, leaving 10 bases of the junction unmatched. CDR3 DNA sequence: TGTGCCAGCAGTTCGGCCGGGGCTAGCGGTTCCTACGAGCAGTACTTC. Amino acids: CASSSAGASGSYEQYF. The whole variable domain, filled in from reference TRBV28 and TRBJ2-7, reads DVKVTQSSRYLVKRTGEKVFLECVQDMDHENMFWYRQDPGLGLRLIYFSYDVKMKEKGDIPEGYSVSREKKERFSLILESASTNQTSMYLCASSSAGASGSYEQYFGPGTRLTVT.

This clone was seen more than once but under ten times. The rearrangement joins TRBV7-9 to TRBJ1-5, with no clear D. Germline CDR1 and CDR2: SEHNR and FQNEAQ (reference sequence). V lost 3 bases and J lost 4, with 7 bases in between. The CDR3 is 13 amino acids. This chain's CDR3 is CASSFAENQPQHF. As DNA, the CDR3 is TGTGCCAGCAGCTTTGCCGAAAATCAGCCCCAGCATTTT.

V is TRBV29-1 and J is TRBJ2-1; TRBD2 aligns across 13 bases. The length of the CDR3 is 13 residues. CDR1 is SQVTM, CDR2 ANQGSEA, per germline. Unmatched junction bases numbered 5, after V lost 7 bases and J lost 8 bases. The CDR3 coding sequence is TGCAGCGCATCAGGACTAGCGGGGGATGAGCAGTTCTTC. Amino acids: CSASGLAGDEQFF.

Only a few counts were recorded for this clone. V gene TRBV4-2 combines with J gene TRBJ1-3; no firm D call. Trimming pared 0 bases from V and 1 base from J, leaving 10 bases between. Germline lookup yields CDR1 LGHNA and CDR2 YNFKEQ. The CDR3 is 16 residues long. The CDR3 region has the DNA TGTGCCAGCAGCCAAGAACAACCCATTTCTGGAAACACCATATATTTT. It is translated as CASSQEQPISGNTIYF.

The rearrangement uses TRBV7-9 and TRBJ1-2; 9 bases align to TRBD1. The CDR3 extends over 16 amino acids. V was pared by 1 base and J by 3 bases, with 6 bases of the junction left unmatched. CDR1 SEHNR and CDR2 FQNEAQ come from the germline V gene (reference sequence). CDR3 in DNA: TGTGCCAGCAGCTTAGGAAGGACAGGGGTGGACTATGGCTACACCTTC. Translated, it gives CASSLGRTGVDYGYTF.

The chain employs TRBV11-2 and TRBJ2-5; D might be TRBD1 (5 bases). V was trimmed by 2 bases and J by 1 base, leaving 11 bases between them. Germline CDR1 and CDR2: SGHAT and FQNNGV. This CDR3 comprises 15 residues. The CDR3 region is CASSLLGHLQETQYF. The CDR3, as DNA: TGTGCCAGCAGCTTACTCGGACACCTCCAAGAGACCCAGTACTTC.

V is TRBV5-1 and J is TRBJ2-2, with 8 bases matching TRBD1. The CDR3 contains 16 residues. CDR1 is SGHRS, CDR2 YFSETQ, per germline. V gave up 0 bases and J gave up 3 bases; unmatched junction bases: 4. For the CDR3, the DNA is TGCGCCAGCAGCTTGGGACAGGGGAGAGACACCGGGGAGCTGTTTTTT. Translation: CASSLGQGRDTGELFF.

This chain links TRBV28 with TRBJ2-7, with D tentatively TRBD1 (7 bases). The CDR3 is 14 amino acids. V lost 7 bases to trimming and J lost 6 bases, with 19 bases between them. Germline values: CDR1 MDHEN, CDR2 SYDVKM. CDR3 coding DNA: TGTGCCAGCACCCAGGGGGGACGGGGTGGCGAGCAGTACTTC. Amino acids: CASTQGGRGGEQYF.

V usage is TRBV19 and J usage is TRBJ2-5, with D perhaps being TRBD1 or TRBD2 (5 bases each). V dropped 0 bases and J dropped 5 bases, with 16 bases sitting between them. This CDR3 spans 16 amino acids. From germline, CDR1 is LNHDA and CDR2 SQIVND (reference sequence). The CDR3 region is CASSIDRGGRVETQYF. CDR3 in DNA: TGTGCCAGTAGTATAGATCGTGGGGGACGCGTCGAGACCCAGTACTTC.

The chain combines TRBV7-3 with TRBJ2-7, with 10 bases identical to TRBD2. Germline CDR1 and CDR2: SGHTA and FQGTGA. V trimming: 3 bases; J trimming: 2 bases; junction bases outside the gene matches: 4. The CDR3 contains 15 residues. Here the CDR3 DNA reads TGTGCCAGCAGCTTCCAAGCGGGAGGGCCCTACGAGCAGTACTTC. This codes for CASSFQAGGPYEQYF.

The chain couples TRBV7-9 to TRBJ2-7; 8 bases map to TRBD1. V lost 6 bases to trimming and J lost 2 bases; unmatched junction nucleotides: 6. In germline, CDR1 is SEHNR, CDR2 FQNEAQ (reference sequence). The CDR3 totals 14 residues. The CDR3 loop reads CASRPTGVTYEQYF. In DNA form, the CDR3 reads TGTGCCAGCAGACCGACAGGGGTAACCTACGAGCAGTACTTC.